The 26 T cell receptor beta chains listed next were all sequenced from one sample in a study of T-cell memory formation after mild COVID-19. In TCRdb, the 5' RACE reads were re-called with MiXCR into one record per CDR3 protein. The repertoire holds approximately 200,000 distinct CDR3 sequences, 16% seen once, with more than 2% in the top ten. The sample comprised PBMCs or a T cell subset sorted from them (not recorded which). These receptor sequences come from an adult woman who had mild COVID-19 (a few samples of this study predate the infection). Cell type and time point are not known.

CDR3 nucleotide sequence: TGTGCCAGTACCTCCGGACTAGCGGGGTTAGTAGATACGCAGTATTTT. Translating it yields CASTSGLAGLVDTQYF. V usage is TRBV19 and J usage is TRBJ2-3, with TRBD2 matching 12 bases. Germline CDR1 LNHDA, CDR2 SQIVND (reference sequence). Germline trimming cut 7 bases from V and 5 bases from J; bases unmatched to any gene: 10. This CDR3 contains 16 residues. The full variable domain, completed using reference TRBV19 and TRBJ2-3, is DGGITQSPKYLFRKEGQNVTLSCEQNLNHDAMYWYRQDPGQGLRLIYYSQIVNDFQKGDIAEGYSVSREKKESFPLTVTSAQKNPTAFYLCASTSGLAGLVDTQYFGPGTRLTVL.

This clonotype appeared a few times. The chain combines TRBV11-2 with TRBJ2-5, with 9 bases that match TRBD2. The V gene's germline CDR1 is SGHAT and CDR2 FQNNGV. The CDR3 runs to 16 residues. V was clipped by 2 bases and J by 2 bases; unmatched bases: 6. The CDR3 sequence is CASSLRRGGSQETQYF. The DNA for the CDR3 is TGTGCCAGCAGCTTAAGGCGGGGGGGCTCTCAAGAGACCCAGTACTTC.

This chain uses TRBV6-5 with TRBJ2-3; no definite D call. Deletions cut 0 bases from V and 8 bases from J, with 9 bases between. The CDR3 has 13 residues. Germline V lookup: CDR1 MNHEY, CDR2 SVGAGI. The DNA for the CDR3 is TGTGCCAGCAGTTACTCTCGGGCCCTTACGCAGTATTTT. Translating it yields CASSYSRALTQYF.

The CDR3 DNA is TGTGCCAGCAGTTCCCGGGGAGGGGGGAACTATGGCTACACCTTC. Encoded protein: CASSSRGGGNYGYTF. The chain couples TRBV12-3 or TRBV12-4 to TRBJ1-2; tentatively, D is TRBD1 (6 bases). The CDR3 runs 15 residues. Trimming removed 4 bases at V and 2 bases at J, with 14 bases between.

V gene TRBV5-1 combines with J gene TRBJ2-7; D is ambiguous. The V end lost 8 bases, the J end lost 1 base, and 7 bases lay between the germline ends. The V gene's germline CDR1 is SGHRS and CDR2 YFSETQ. The CDR3 has 11 residues. CDR3 sequence: CASAFSYEQYF. DNA for the CDR3: TGCGCCAGTGCTTTTTCCTACGAGCAGTACTTC.

This chain connects TRBV18 to TRBJ1-1; 10 bases agree with TRBD1. This CDR3 contains 14 residues. The V gene end was trimmed by 5 bases and the J gene end by 4 bases; junction bases not matched to a gene: 4. Germline V lookup: CDR1 KGHSH, CDR2 LQKENI. CDR3 bases: TGTGCCAGCTCAACCGGGACAGGGGCCACTGAAGCTTTCTTT. It translates to CASSTGTGATEAFF.

The rearrangement links TRBV29-1 to TRBJ1-2, with a weak D call TRBD1 (5 bases). V lost 6 bases, J lost 4 bases, and 18 bases lay in between. The germline gives CDR1 SQVTM, CDR2 ANQGSEA. The CDR3 is 14 residues long. The CDR3 bases are TGCAGCGTCGACGCCGTTCAGGGTGGCTATGGCTACACCTTC. Amino acid sequence: CSVDAVQGGYGYTF.

This clonotype occurred a few times. This sequence joins TRBV5-1 and TRBJ1-2, with 9 bases lining up with TRBD1. V lost 4 bases and J lost 3; bases outside the gene matches: 4. Germline CDR1 SGHRS, CDR2 YFSETQ. The CDR3 contains 14 residues. The CDR3 sequence is CASSGTGGDYGYTF. DNA of the CDR3: TGCGCCAGCAGCGGAACAGGGGGCGACTATGGCTACACCTTC.

This clonotype was recorded at least ten times. The chain links TRBV7-2 to TRBJ2-3, with 14 bases fitting TRBD2. CDR1 is SGHTA, CDR2 FQGNSA, per germline. The CDR3 sequence is 18 residues long. Trimming removed 4 bases from V and 3 bases from J; junction bases left unmatched: 9. The CDR3 coding sequence is TGTGCCAGCAGCTCGCCCCGAGGGACTAGCGGGAGAACAGATACGCAGTATTTT. Translation gives CASSSPRGTSGRTDTQYF.

The chain has TRBV5-1 and TRBJ2-3; D is unresolved. The germline V gene has CDR1 SGHRS and CDR2 YFSETQ. With 2 bases removed from V and 4 bases from J, the gap between germline ends came to 11 bases. CDR3 length: 14 residues. The CDR3 protein is CASSFSNPADTQYF. CDR3 coding DNA: TGCGCCAGCAGCTTTAGCAATCCGGCAGATACGCAGTATTTT.

This chain uses TRBV5-1 with TRBJ2-3, with D uncertain. The CDR3 runs to 13 residues. V was pared by 4 bases and J by 0 bases, with 6 bases between. Germline V gives CDR1 SGHRS, CDR2 YFSETQ. For the CDR3, the DNA is TGCGCCAGCAGCGAAGTCAGCACAGATACGCAGTATTTT. Its protein product is CASSEVSTDTQYF.

The chain carries TRBV12-3 or TRBV12-4 and TRBJ2-1; tentatively, D is TRBD1 (8 bases). The CDR3 has 15 residues. V gave up 4 bases and J gave up 9 bases, with 19 bases separating them. CDR3 sequence reads: CASSSELTGGAEQFF. CDR3 DNA sequence: TGTGCCAGCAGTTCCGAATTAACAGGGGGGGCTGAGCAGTTCTTC.

For the CDR3, the DNA is TGTGCCAGTAGTTTACCGACAGTGAACACTGAAGCTTTCTTT. Translating gives CASSLPTVNTEAFF. V usage is TRBV19 and J usage is TRBJ1-1; weak D call: TRBD1 (5 bases). Trimming removed 5 bases from V and 0 bases from J, with 10 bases in between. Germline V CDR1 and CDR2: LNHDA, SQIVND (reference sequence). This CDR3 has 14 amino acids.

The V gene is TRBV29-1, the J gene TRBJ1-1, with 7 bases that match TRBD1. Germline trimming cut 6 bases from V and 4 bases from J; bases unmatched to any gene: 8. Germline V gene data show CDR1 as SQVTM and CDR2 as ANQGSEA. CDR3 length: 13 residues. The CDR3 region has the DNA TGCAGCGTGAGGGGACAGACCCTCACTGAAGCTTTCTTT. It is translated as CSVRGQTLTEAFF.

The rearrangement links TRBV5-5 to TRBJ1-2; no clear D. V lost 5 bases and J lost 2, with 10 bases in between. The CDR3 sequence is 13 residues long. Germline V gives CDR1 SGHKS, CDR2 YYEKEE (reference sequence). The CDR3 DNA reads TGTGCCAGCAGACGGAGGGCCAACTATGGCTACACCTTC. Protein product: CASRRRANYGYTF.

The V gene is TRBV7-2, the J gene TRBJ1-4; D is uncertain. Germline V CDR1 and CDR2: SGHTA, FQGNSA. The CDR3 sequence is 13 residues long. Trimming pared 1 base from V and 3 bases from J, leaving 3 bases between. The CDR3 coding sequence is TGTGCCAGCAGCTTAGTATCTAATGAAAAACTGTTTTTT. Amino acid sequence: CASSLVSNEKLFF.

This clonotype has only a few counts. This chain uses TRBV5-1 with TRBJ1-1; the D gene is possibly TRBD1 (6 bases). Deletions cut 5 bases from V and 4 bases from J, with 15 bases between. Germline values: CDR1 SGHRS, CDR2 YFSETQ. This CDR3 has 14 residues. CDR3 protein: CASRIGGESTEAFF. Here the CDR3 DNA reads TGCGCCAGCAGAATAGGGGGGGAGAGCACTGAAGCTTTCTTT.

V usage is TRBV4-1 and J usage is TRBJ2-3; 8 nucleotides line up with TRBD1. Germline lookup yields CDR1 MGHRA and CDR2 YSYEKL. The CDR3 consists of 15 residues. The V and J ends lost 3 bases and 5 bases, in that order; junction bases with no gene match: 7. The CDR3 sequence: CASSHDGQGIDTQYF. The CDR3 DNA reads TGCGCCAGCAGCCACGACGGACAGGGAATAGATACGCAGTATTTT.

This chain joins TRBV18 and TRBJ2-7; TRBD2 matches at 13 bases. The CDR3 contains 17 residues. Germline CDR1 is KGHSH and CDR2 is LQKENI. Germline trimming cut 0 bases from V and 7 bases from J; bases unmatched to any gene: 9. CDR3 amino acids: CASSPPGALAGGREQYF. The CDR3 region has the DNA TGTGCCAGCTCACCACCCGGAGCACTAGCGGGGGGGCGGGAGCAGTACTTC. Filled out from reference TRBV18 and TRBJ2-7, the complete variable domain reads NAGVMQNPRHLVRRRGQEARLRCSPMKGHSHVYWYRQLPEEGLKFMVYLQKENIIDESGMPKERFSAEFPKEGPSILRIQQVVRGDSAAYFCASSPPGALAGGREQYFGPGTRLTVT.

This clonotype was observed a few times. V usage is TRBV12-3 or TRBV12-4 and J usage is TRBJ2-2; no firm D call. CDR3 length: 14 residues. V was cut by 7 bases and J by 2 bases, with 11 bases left in between. CDR3 amino acids: CASISVLNTGELFF. The CDR3, as DNA: TGTGCCAGCATTTCAGTCCTCAACACCGGGGAGCTGTTTTTT.

The chain joins TRBV7-3 to TRBJ2-7; no definite D call. The CDR3 is 15 amino acids. The germline V gene encodes CDR1 SGHTA and CDR2 FQGTGA. Trimming shortened V by 2 bases and J by 0 bases, and 11 bases separated the two germline ends. CDR3 sequence (DNA): TGTGCCAGCAGCTTAGTCGCAGGACCCTCCTACGAGCAGTACTTC. This codes for CASSLVAGPSYEQYF.

This clonotype was picked up a small number of times. The rearrangement uses TRBV29-1 and TRBJ1-1, with 8 positions matching TRBD1. The CDR3 is 13 amino acids. V shed 7 bases, J shed 5 bases, and the junction held 9 bases outside the gene matches. Germline CDR1 SQVTM, CDR2 ANQGSEA. As DNA, the CDR3 is TGCAGCGCAATAAGGACAGGGATAACTGAAGCTTTCTTT. This encodes CSAIRTGITEAFF.

The chain is built from TRBV12-3 or TRBV12-4 and TRBJ1-5; unclear D gene. The CDR3 consists of 18 residues. Trimming removed 3 bases at V and 2 bases at J, with 20 bases between. CDR3 DNA: TGTGCCAGCAGTTTCTCGTCTTTGGGAGGGCGCGGCAATCAGCCCCAGCATTTT. Translating gives CASSFSSLGGRGNQPQHF.

The chain couples TRBV6-5 to TRBJ2-2; D could derive from TRBD1 or TRBD2 (5 bases each). The germline V gene encodes CDR1 MNHEY and CDR2 SVGAGI. Trimming removed 4 bases at V and 5 bases at J, with 14 bases between. This CDR3 spans 15 amino acids. The DNA of the CDR3 is TGTGCCAGCAGTTTATTCGGGACCCAGACCGGGGAGCTGTTTTTT. Translation gives CASSLFGTQTGELFF.

The rearrangement joins TRBV4-3 to TRBJ2-3; 11 nucleotides match TRBD2. CDR1 is LGHNA, CDR2 YSLEER, per germline. V shed 4 bases, J shed 2 bases, and the junction held 2 bases outside the gene matches. The CDR3 spans 15 residues. DNA of the CDR3: TGCGCCAGCAGCCTTAGCGGGAGGGACACAGATACGCAGTATTTT. Translating it yields CASSLSGRDTDTQYF.

The chain employs TRBV5-1 and TRBJ2-1; 9 bases align to TRBD1. The ends lost 4 bases at V and 5 bases at J; junction bases unmatched: 1. CDR3 size: 13 residues. Germline V gives CDR1 SGHRS, CDR2 YFSETQ. Written as DNA, the CDR3 is TGCGCCAGCAGCAGGACAGGGGACAATGAGCAGTTCTTC. It specifies CASSRTGDNEQFF.